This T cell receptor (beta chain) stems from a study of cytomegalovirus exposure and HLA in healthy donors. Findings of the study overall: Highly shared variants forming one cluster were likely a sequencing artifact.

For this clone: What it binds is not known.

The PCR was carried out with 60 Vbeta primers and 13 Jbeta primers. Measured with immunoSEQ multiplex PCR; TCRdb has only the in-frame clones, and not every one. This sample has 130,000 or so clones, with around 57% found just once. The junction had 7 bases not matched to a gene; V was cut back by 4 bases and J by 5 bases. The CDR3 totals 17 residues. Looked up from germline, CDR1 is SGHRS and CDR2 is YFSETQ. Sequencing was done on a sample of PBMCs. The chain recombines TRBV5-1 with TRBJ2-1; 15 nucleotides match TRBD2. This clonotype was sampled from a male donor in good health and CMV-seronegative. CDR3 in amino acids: CASSVGGTSGGNNEQFF. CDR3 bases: TGCGCCAGCAGCGTCGGCGGGACTAGCGGGGGGAACAATGAGCAGTTCTTC.